The 22 T cell receptor beta chains below all came from one sample that was sequenced in a study of T cells in women clearing cervical HPV infection. Here immunoSEQ multiplex PCR was the method, and the copy in TCRdb shows in-frame clones only, minus some. The repertoire table contains about 15,000 clones. The sample taken for sequencing was blood buffy coat. The receptors were gathered from a woman between 18 and 70 years old with a cervical HPV16 infection that either progressed to CIN3+ or cleared (not recorded which).

In the case of this clone: The sequence runs out 3 residues before the end of the CDR3; the remainder is reconstructed from the germline J gene. V and J are TRBV29-1 and TRBJ1-2; D not certain. The V gene lost 8 bases and the J gene lost 6 bases, with 4 bases spanning the gap. This CDR3 spans 8 amino acids. Germline values: CDR1 SQVTM, CDR2 ANQGSEA. The CDR3 sequence: CSPNGYTF. CDR3 bases read: TGCAGCCCCAATGGC.

About this clone: Read data end 3 residues before the CDR3 end; the end is taken from the germline J gene. The rearrangement joins TRBV5-1 to TRBJ1-4; D is ambiguous. V was shortened by 0 bases and J by 5 bases, with 11 bases between the two germline ends. CDR3 length equals 15 residues. Germline CDR1 SGHRS, CDR2 YFSETQ. The CDR3 reads CASSLANNRNEKLFF. The covered CDR3 bases are TGCGCCAGCAGCTTGGCCAATAACCGGAATGAAAAA.

To note about this clone: The read halts 3 residues ahead of the CDR3 end, with the missing end drawn from the germline J gene. The chain links TRBV5-1 to TRBJ2-2; perhaps TRBD2 as D (6 bases). With 3 bases removed from V and 4 bases from J, the gap between germline ends came to 31 bases. The CDR3 runs to 21 residues. Germline lookup yields CDR1 SGHRS and CDR2 YFSETQ. The CDR3 bases that were read are TGCGCCAGCAGCTACCGCCAGGGATGGGACTCGGAACGGGGAAGCACCGGGGAG. Amino acids: CASSYRQGWDSERGSTGE. The whole CDR3 sequence reads CASSYRQGWDSERGSTGELFF.

Notes on this clone: The read ends 3 residues before the CDR3 terminus; that terminus is restored from the germline J gene. This rearrangement joins TRBV4-1 to TRBJ1-1, with D tentatively TRBD1 (6 bases). The CDR3 spans 17 residues. Trimming left V 3 bases short and J 4 bases short, with 21 bases between. The germline V gene encodes CDR1 MGHRA and CDR2 YSYEKL. This CDR3 reads CASSHPASGSRGTEAFF. CDR3 DNA, as far as it was read: TGCGCCAGCAGCCACCCCGCATCGGGTAGCAGGGGCACTGAA.

The CDR3 loop is CASSSGQVGMNTEAFF. CDR3 DNA (partial): TGCGCCAGCAGCTCTGGACAGGTGGGGATGAACACTGAA. This rearrangement joins TRBV5-1 to TRBJ1-1, with 7 bases matching TRBD1. The sequence runs out 3 residues before the end of the CDR3; the remainder is reconstructed from the germline J gene. The CDR3 has 16 residues. Trimming at V came to 3 bases and at J to 0 bases, leaving 8 bases not matched to a gene. Per the germline V gene, CDR1 is SGHRS and CDR2 is YFSETQ.

Comments on this clone: The read comes to an end 3 residues before the CDR3 does, leaving the germline J gene to fill in the end. The rearrangement links TRBV5-1 to TRBJ2-3; 7 nucleotides align to TRBD2. From germline, CDR1 is SGHRS and CDR2 YFSETQ. This CDR3 contains 15 residues. Incomplete CDR3 DNA: TGCGCCAGCAGCTCGGGGGACTACTCGATTGGGGCG. This codes for CASSSGDYSIGA. The CDR3 in full is CASSSGDYSIGAQYF. Full variable domain (outside the CDR3, taken from reference TRBV5-1 and TRBJ2-3): KAGVTQTPRYLIKTRGQQVTLSCSPISGHRSVSWYQQTPGQGLQFLFEYFSETQRNKGNFPGRFSGRQFSNSRSEMNVSTLELGDSALYLCASSSGDYSIGAQYFGPGTRLTVL.

As for this clone: The read comes to an end 3 residues before the CDR3 does, leaving the germline J gene to fill in the end. V and J are TRBV20-1 and TRBJ2-7; TRBD1 might be the D (6 bases). The CDR3 contains 14 residues. V dropped 5 bases and J dropped 4 bases, with 18 bases sitting between them. Germline assignment: CDR1 DFQATT and CDR2 SNEGSKA (reference sequence). The chain's CDR3 is CSAPTPTGGYEQYF. Partial CDR3 DNA: TGCAGTGCTCCAACCCCGACAGGAGGATACGAG.

Turning to this clone: The read finishes 3 residues shy of the CDR3 end, and the germline J gene is used to complete it. The rearrangement joins TRBV5-1 to TRBJ1-1; D unclear. The germline V gene has CDR1 SGHRS and CDR2 YFSETQ. The CDR3 extends over 14 amino acids. V was trimmed by 5 bases and J by 1 base, leaving 12 bases between them. The covered CDR3 bases are TGCGCCAGCAGAATCTACTCGGGGAACACTGAA. This encodes CASRIYSGNTE. The entire CDR3 is CASRIYSGNTEAFF.

With regard to this clone: The CDR3 is cut off 3 residues early in the read; its end comes from the germline J gene. Other DNA sequences in the sample encode the same CDR3. The chain uses TRBV2 and TRBJ1-5; 8 positions match TRBD1. The length of the CDR3 is 16 residues. CDR1 is SNHLY and CDR2 is FYNNEI in the germline V gene. The trim removed 4 bases at V and 1 base at J, leaving 6 bases unmatched. The CDR3 spells CASSGQGARSNQPQHF. CDR3 DNA (partial): TGTGCCAGCAGTGGGCAGGGGGCGCGGAGCAATCAGCCC.

As to this clone: The missing CDR3 end, 3 residues past where the read stops, is filled in from the germline J gene. The genes are TRBV7-3 and TRBJ2-1; D gene ambiguous. CDR3 size: 13 residues. The ends were cut back, 5 bases at V and 4 bases at J, with 9 bases in the middle. Germline assignment: CDR1 SGHTA and CDR2 FQGTGA. CDR3 DNA (partial): TGTGCCAGCAGCCCAACGAGGTACAATGAG. It yields the protein CASSPTRYNE. The entire CDR3 protein reads CASSPTRYNEQFF.

Turning to this clone: The CDR3 end falls 3 residues outside the read, so it is completed with the germline J gene. The same CDR3 also results from other DNA sequences found in this sample. The chain is built from TRBV7-7 and TRBJ2-5; 8 bases map to TRBD2. The CDR3 is 15 residues long. V gave up 5 bases and J gave up 5 bases; unmatched junction bases: 10. Germline values: CDR1 SSHAT, CDR2 FNYEAQ (reference sequence). CDR3 residues: CASSPVKGTRETQYF. The DNA read from the CDR3 is TGTGCCAGCAGCCCAGTCAAGGGGACTAGGGAGACC. The full variable domain, with the rest looked up from reference TRBV7-7 and TRBJ2-5, is GAGVSQSPRYKVTKRGQDVTLRCDPISSHATLYWYQQALGQGPEFLTYFNYEAQPDKSGLPSDRFSAERPEGSISTLTIQRTEQRDSAMYRCASSPVKGTRETQYFGPGTRLLVL.

For this clone: The CDR3 end falls 3 residues outside the read, so it is completed with the germline J gene. This chain connects TRBV9 to TRBJ2-7; 7 bases are shared with TRBD1. CDR1 SGDLS and CDR2 YYNGEE come from the germline V gene. The CDR3 totals 14 residues. Germline trimming cut 4 bases from V and 5 bases from J; bases unmatched to any gene: 9. CDR3 DNA, as far as it was read: TGTGCCAGCAGCCGTCACAGGGGATTCGACGAG. This codes for CASSRHRGFDE. The whole CDR3 sequence reads CASSRHRGFDEQYF.

The DNA read from the CDR3 is TGCGCCAGCAGTGAGTCGACTCGGGGTAGCGGGGGGGAATCCGATACG. It encodes CASSESTRGSGGESDT. The full CDR3 protein is CASSESTRGSGGESDTQYF. V usage is TRBV10-2 and J usage is TRBJ2-3, with TRBD2 matching 11 bases. The sequenced fragment ends 3 residues before the CDR3 boundary, so the rest is inferred from the germline J gene. The CDR3 spans 19 residues. Per the germline V gene, CDR1 is WSHSY and CDR2 is SAAADI. Trimming took 0 bases from V and 6 from J; bases not matched to a gene: 14.

In the case of this clone: The read comes to an end 3 residues before the CDR3 does, leaving the germline J gene to fill in the end. The V and J genes are TRBV2 and TRBJ1-1, with 9 bases that match TRBD1. This CDR3 has 14 amino acids. J gave up 4 bases and V 4 bases, and 4 bases lay outside the gene matches. The germline gives CDR1 SNHLY, CDR2 FYNNEI. The CDR3 bases that were read are TGTGCCAGCAGTGGGGAGACAGGGGGCACTGAA. Amino acids: CASSGETGGTE. The complete CDR3 reads CASSGETGGTEAFF.

As for this clone: Read data end 3 residues before the CDR3 end; the end is taken from the germline J gene. The rearrangement joins TRBV7-9 to TRBJ1-2; maybe TRBD1 (6 bases). This CDR3 has 13 residues. Trimming pared 1 base from V and 4 bases from J, leaving 7 bases between. Germline CDR1 reads SEHNR; CDR2 reads FQNEAQ (reference sequence). The CDR3: CASSLVGAYGYTF. The CDR3 bases that were read are TGTGCCAGCAGCTTAGTGGGGGCCTATGGC.

Comment on this clone: With the read ending 3 residues before the CDR3 end, the germline J gene is used to fill in that end. The chain joins TRBV6-2 or TRBV6-3 to TRBJ1-1; D perhaps matches TRBD1 (6 bases). The germline gives CDR1 MNHEY, CDR2 SVGEGT. This CDR3 is built from 14 residues. This chain's CDR3 is CASSPRWDNSRAFF. CDR3 DNA, as far as it was read: TGTGCCAGCAGTCCCCGTTGGGACAACAGTCGT.

Regarding this clone: The CDR3 end falls 3 residues outside the read, so it is completed with the germline J gene. V and J are TRBV6-1 and TRBJ2-5; D could derive from TRBD1 or TRBD2 (7 bases each). V dropped 4 bases and J dropped 3 bases, with 18 bases sitting between them. CDR3 length equals 16 residues. Germline assignment: CDR1 MNHNS and CDR2 SASEGT. The covered CDR3 bases are TGTGCCAGCAGTGCTCGACAGGGAGGGACAAAAGAGACC. The encoded protein is CASSARQGGTKET. The full CDR3 is CASSARQGGTKETQYF.

A word on this clone: The missing CDR3 end, 3 residues past where the read stops, is filled in from the germline J gene. V and J are TRBV19 and TRBJ2-5, with D unresolved. V was clipped by 5 bases and J by 5 bases, with 12 bases between them. The CDR3 has 13 residues. CDR1 and CDR2 from the germline V gene are LNHDA and SQIVND (reference sequence). The DNA read from the CDR3 is TGTGCCAGTAGTCCATCGGTCGGTGAGACC. It is translated as CASSPSVGET. The CDR3 in full is CASSPSVGETQYF. Looking up the rest from reference TRBV19 and TRBJ2-5 gives the full variable domain: DGGITQSPKYLFRKEGQNVTLSCEQNLNHDAMYWYRQDPGQGLRLIYYSQIVNDFQKGDIAEGYSVSREKKESFPLTVTSAQKNPTAFYLCASSPSVGETQYFGPGTRLLVL.

To note about this clone: The CDR3 extends 3 residues past the end of the read, so its final part is completed from the germline J gene. The V call is TRBV14, the J call TRBJ2-7; tentatively, D is TRBD1 (5 bases). V lost 1 base, J lost 3 bases, and 10 bases lay in between. Germline V lookup: CDR1 SGHDN, CDR2 FVKESK. The CDR3 is made up of 14 amino acids. The sequenced CDR3 bases are TGTGCCAGCAGCCAAGTGGGGCGGTTCTACGAG. It specifies CASSQVGRFYE. The full CDR3 reads CASSQVGRFYEQYF.

As for this clone: The DNA ends 3 residues before the CDR3 does, and the rest of the CDR3 is filled in from the germline J gene. The chain uses TRBV19 and TRBJ1-1; 9 bases are a match to TRBD1. The CDR3 is 17 residues long. Germline V gene lookup returns CDR1 LNHDA and CDR2 SQIVND (reference sequence). V dropped 10 bases and J dropped 0; count of bases not matched to a gene: 15. The sequenced part of the CDR3 DNA is TGTGCCACCTCACTAGGGGGACAGGGTTACATGAACACTGAA. Encoded protein: CATSLGGQGYMNTE. The full CDR3 protein reads CATSLGGQGYMNTEAFF. Looking up the rest from reference TRBV19 and TRBJ1-1 gives the full variable domain: DGGITQSPKYLFRKEGQNVTLSCEQNLNHDAMYWYRQDPGQGLRLIYYSQIVNDFQKGDIAEGYSVSREKKESFPLTVTSAQKNPTAFYLCATSLGGQGYMNTEAFFGQGTRLTVV.

Comment on this clone: The read halts 3 residues ahead of the CDR3 end, with the missing end drawn from the germline J gene. This chain connects TRBV5-1 to TRBJ2-1, with a possible D match to TRBD2 (6 bases). Deletions cut 7 bases from V and 7 bases from J, with 15 bases between. Germline V gene sequence: CDR1 SGHRS, CDR2 YFSETQ. This CDR3 comprises 13 residues. CDR3 region: CASGEPGGNEQFF. CDR3 bases read: TGCGCCAGCGGCGAACCCGGGGGTAATGAG.

Of note for this clone: The read comes to an end 3 residues before the CDR3 does, leaving the germline J gene to fill in the end. The chain joins TRBV5-1 to TRBJ1-4; 9 positions match TRBD1. The germline gives CDR1 SGHRS, CDR2 YFSETQ. Trimming cost V 7 bases and J 8 bases; bases outside gene matches: 9. The CDR3 has 14 residues. CDR3 DNA, as far as it was read: TGCGCCAGCGGAGTGGGACAGGGACAGGAAAAA. Its protein is CASGVGQGQEK. The complete CDR3 protein is CASGVGQGQEKLFF.